Given below is one T cell receptor (beta chain) in context. The target antigen is unknown. This entry is derived from a study of T cells in Graves' hyperthyroidism and ophthalmopathy. Amplification of TCR beta CDR3 regions was performed using RNA transcripts as template. In the first-round RT-PCR of the TCR CDR3, the HTBI primer set was used. MiXCR, run by TCRdb on the multiplex PCR reads, gives a single entry per CDR3 protein. The repertoire holds fewer than 400,000 distinct CDR3 sequences, with about 25% as singletons. This CDR3 is built from 13 residues. V lost 6 bases and J 0 bases, leaving 9 bases between the germline ends. Germline V gene sequence: CDR1 LGHNT, CDR2 FRNRAP. Whole-study findings and limits: The majority of expanded thyroid clonotypes above 0.001 also appeared in blood.

The chain couples TRBV12-5 to TRBJ2-7, with unresolved D. Material: blood. This sequence originates from a man in his forties or fifties with Graves' hyperthyroidism. CDR3 sequence reads: CASGSPPSYEQYF. The CDR3 DNA follows: TGTGCTAGTGGGAGTCCCCCCTCCTACGAGCAGTACTTC.